The source of this TCR beta chain is a study of ipilimumab plus nivolumab after autologous stem cell transplantation. Starting 14 to 28 days after autologous transplant, ipilimumab 1 mg/kg was given. Patients got 3 mg/kg IV nivolumab weeks 1, 4, 7, 10, then biweekly through week 26. The CDR3 covers 12 residues. Germline V gene lookup returns CDR1 LNHNV and CDR2 YYDKDF (reference sequence). V was trimmed by 3 bases and J by 8 bases, leaving 7 bases between them. Profiled with immunoSEQ multiplex PCR; TCRdb holds only in-frame clones, not every one. This table holds 4,500 to 6,000 clones, 65% to 75% found once.

The starting material was PBMCs, obtained in a trial of ipilimumab plus nivolumab as post-transplant consolidation. This TCR derives from a male donor with multiple myeloma. The rearrangement links TRBV15 to TRBJ2-2; D is unresolved. The CDR3 sequence: CATSRVWGELFF. The CDR3 coding sequence is TGTGCCACCAGCAGGGTATGGGGGGAGCTGTTTTTT.